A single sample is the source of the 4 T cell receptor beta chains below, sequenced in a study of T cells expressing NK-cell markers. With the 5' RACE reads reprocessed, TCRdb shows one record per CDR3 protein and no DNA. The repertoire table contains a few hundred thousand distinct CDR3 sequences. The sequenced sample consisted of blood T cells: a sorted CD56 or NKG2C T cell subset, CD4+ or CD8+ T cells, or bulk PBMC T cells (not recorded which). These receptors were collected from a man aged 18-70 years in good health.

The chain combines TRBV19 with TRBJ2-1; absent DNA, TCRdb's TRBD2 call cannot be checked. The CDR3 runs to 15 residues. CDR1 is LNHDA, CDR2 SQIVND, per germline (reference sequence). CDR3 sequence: CASSITSGVRNEQFF.

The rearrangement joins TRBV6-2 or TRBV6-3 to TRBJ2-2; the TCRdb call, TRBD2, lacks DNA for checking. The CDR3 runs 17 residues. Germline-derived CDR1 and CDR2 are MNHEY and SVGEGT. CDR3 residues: CASSPPWLAGYRGELFF.

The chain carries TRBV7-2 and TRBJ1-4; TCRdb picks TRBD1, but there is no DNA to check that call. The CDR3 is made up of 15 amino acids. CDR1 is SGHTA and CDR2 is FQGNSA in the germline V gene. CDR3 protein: CASSPNKGAGGKLFF.

The CDR3 reads CASSSGVHGEKYGYTF. The chain employs TRBV6-1 and TRBJ1-2. The CDR3 sequence is 16 residues long. Germline V lookup: CDR1 MNHNS, CDR2 SASEGT.